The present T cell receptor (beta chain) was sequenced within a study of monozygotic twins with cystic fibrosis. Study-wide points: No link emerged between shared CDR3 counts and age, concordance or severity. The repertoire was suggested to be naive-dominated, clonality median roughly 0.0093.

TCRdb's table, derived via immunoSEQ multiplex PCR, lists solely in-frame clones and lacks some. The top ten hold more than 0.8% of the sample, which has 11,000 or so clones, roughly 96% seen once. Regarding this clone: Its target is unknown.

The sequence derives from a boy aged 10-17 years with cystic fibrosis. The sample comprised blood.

CDR3 amino acids: CSYRGAYEQYF. CDR3 nucleotides: TGCAGTTATCGGGGGGCGTACGAGCAGTACTTC. The chain couples TRBV20-1 to TRBJ2-7; TRBD2 is a possible D gene (7 bases). Per germline, CDR1 DFQATT and CDR2 SNEGSKA (reference sequence). With 8 bases removed from V and 4 bases from J, the gap between germline ends came to 12 bases. This CDR3 is built from 11 residues.